Each of the 28 T cell receptor beta chains below was sequenced from the same sample in a study of a mutant IDH1 vaccine in newly diagnosed glioma. Sequencing was performed with immunoSEQ multiplex PCR; in TCRdb, only in-frame clones are kept and a portion is missing. Here the sample spans 55,000 to 70,000 clones, roughly 85% being singletons. Time point in this sample: baseline, week 1 (first vaccination visit). As for treatment: pre-vaccination baseline after standard-of-care therapy. This material consisted of PBMCs, taken from a glioma patient treated with radiotherapy, temozolomide or both. These receptors all stem from a young man with glioma.

This clone came up a few times. V and J are TRBV2 and TRBJ1-2; maybe TRBD1 (5 bases). V was pared by 6 bases and J by 4 bases, with 15 bases between. The CDR3 loop spans 14 amino acids. The V gene's germline CDR1 is SNHLY and CDR2 FYNNEI. CDR3 coding DNA: TGTGCCAGCAGGGGAAGGAAGGGGAGCTATGGCTACACCTTC. Its protein is CASRGRKGSYGYTF.

The V and J genes are TRBV5-1 and TRBJ1-3; the D is unclear. The CDR3 consists of 15 residues. Looked up from germline, CDR1 is SGHRS and CDR2 is YFSETQ. V was shortened by 4 bases and J by 0 bases, with 11 bases between the two germline ends. The CDR3 sequence is CASSPGSGSGNTIYF. The CDR3 DNA reads as TGCGCCAGCAGCCCCGGGAGCGGCTCTGGAAACACCATATATTTT.

The rearrangement links TRBV9 to TRBJ1-2; maybe TRBD1 (6 bases). The CDR3 is made up of 14 amino acids. Trimming removed 4 bases from V and 2 bases from J, with 12 bases in between. Germline CDR1 is SGDLS and CDR2 is YYNGEE. The CDR3 region is CASSSGTLNYGYTF. The CDR3, as DNA: TGTGCCAGCAGCTCCGGGACATTAAACTATGGCTACACCTTC.

The rearrangement links TRBV25-1 to TRBJ2-7; D not resolved. Germline CDR1 is MGHDK and CDR2 is SYGVNS. The CDR3 is 12 amino acids. With 1 base removed from V and 5 bases from J, the gap between germline ends came to 6 bases. Here the CDR3 reads CASSELADEQYF. CDR3 DNA sequence: TGTGCCAGCAGTGAATTGGCCGACGAGCAGTACTTC.

J is TRBJ2-5 and V is TRBV15; TRBD2 matches 7 bases. This CDR3 has 14 residues. Germline V gene sequence: CDR1 LNHNV, CDR2 YYDKDF (reference sequence). V lost 1 base to trimming and J lost 3 bases; unmatched junction nucleotides: 2. The CDR3 sequence is CATSRGLAEETQYF. Here the CDR3 DNA reads TGTGCCACCAGCAGAGGGCTAGCGGAAGAGACCCAGTACTTC.

The rearrangement uses TRBV7-2 and TRBJ2-1; TRBD1 or TRBD2 may be the D gene (5 bases each). This CDR3 contains 14 residues. Deletions cut 5 bases from V and 5 bases from J, with 13 bases between. Germline-derived CDR1 and CDR2 are SGHTA and FQGNSA. CDR3 DNA: TGTGCCAGCAGCCGTTATGGGACGAACAATGAGCAGTTCTTC. It translates to CASSRYGTNNEQFF.

This clone was detected a few times. This rearrangement joins TRBV10-3 to TRBJ2-2; 8 bases align to TRBD1. The germline CDR1 and CDR2 sequences are ENHRY and SYGVKD. J gave up 1 base and V 2 bases, and 3 bases lay outside the gene matches. CDR3 length: 16 amino acids. CDR3 in amino acids: CAISEPGQGNTGELFF. CDR3 in DNA: TGTGCCATCAGTGAGCCCGGACAGGGGAACACCGGGGAGCTGTTTTTT.

The chain couples TRBV7-9 to TRBJ2-7; D not certain. The CDR3 contains 13 residues. In germline, CDR1 is SEHNR, CDR2 FQNEAQ (reference sequence). Trimming stripped 2 bases from V and 7 bases from J, with 12 bases between. The CDR3 sequence: CASSLTVLGEQYF. The CDR3 DNA sequence: TGTGCCAGCAGCTTAACTGTTCTGGGAGAGCAGTACTTC.

The V gene is TRBV18, the J gene TRBJ2-1; D unclear. The CDR3 covers 13 residues. CDR1 is KGHSH and CDR2 is LQKENI in the germline V gene. Between the trimmed V and J ends, which lost 3 bases and 11 bases, there was a span of 14 bases. This CDR3 reads CASSPQVPSQQFF. The CDR3 DNA follows: TGTGCCAGCTCACCGCAGGTCCCGTCGCAGCAGTTCTTC.

This chain connects TRBV19 to TRBJ1-1; TRBD1 matches 7 bases. Germline V CDR1 and CDR2: LNHDA, SQIVND (reference sequence). The CDR3 totals 13 residues. After removal of 8 bases from V and 3 bases from J, the junction contained 6 bases not matched to a gene. The CDR3 sequence: CASLRQGYTEAFF. The CDR3 DNA is TGTGCCAGTCTCCGACAGGGTTACACTGAAGCTTTCTTT.

The V gene is TRBV28, the J gene TRBJ1-1; D may be TRBD1 (6 bases). CDR3 length: 14 amino acids. Trimming shortened V by 7 bases and J by 4 bases, and 16 bases separated the two germline ends. CDR1 MDHEN and CDR2 SYDVKM come from the germline V gene. CDR3 residues: CASIRDIRGTEAFF. The CDR3 DNA sequence: TGTGCCAGCATCCGGGACATACGAGGCACTGAAGCTTTCTTT.

V and J are TRBV2 and TRBJ2-5; 7 nucleotides agree with TRBD2. The CDR3 is 16 amino acids. Germline V gene lookup returns CDR1 SNHLY and CDR2 FYNNEI. V gave up 7 bases and J gave up 0 bases; unmatched junction bases: 11. The CDR3 protein is CASIGPSGTDQETQYF. The CDR3 DNA follows: TGTGCCAGCATTGGGCCCAGCGGGACGGACCAAGAGACCCAGTACTTC.

The CDR3 sequence: CATTSDPLYNSPLHF. As DNA, the CDR3 is TGTGCCACCACCTCAGACCCCCTCTATAATTCACCCCTCCACTTT. The chain employs TRBV28 and TRBJ1-6; D gene unclear. Trimming removed 10 bases at V and 3 bases at J, with 16 bases between. Germline V lookup: CDR1 MDHEN, CDR2 SYDVKM. CDR3 length: 15 residues.

This clone was seen once. The chain has TRBV5-4 and TRBJ2-5, with D possibly being TRBD1 (6 bases). Trimming left V 4 bases short and J 1 base short, with 11 bases between. The germline V gene has CDR1 SGHNT and CDR2 YYREEE (reference sequence). CDR3 length: 14 amino acids. The CDR3 coding sequence is TGTGCCAGCAGCCCGGGACACAGCCAAGAGACCCAGTACTTC. Its protein is CASSPGHSQETQYF.

V and J are TRBV29-1 and TRBJ2-5; weak D call: TRBD2 (6 bases). The CDR3 is 15 amino acids. V lost 4 bases and J 7 bases, leaving 22 bases between the germline ends. Germline CDR1 SQVTM, CDR2 ANQGSEA. CDR3: CSVASPGTGEATQYF. The CDR3 nucleotides are TGCAGCGTTGCCAGCCCGGGGACGGGGGAAGCGACCCAGTACTTC.

V gene TRBV7-9 combines with J gene TRBJ2-3; TRBD2 agrees at 9 bases. The CDR3 is 17 residues long. V was pared by 1 base and J by 10 bases, with 15 bases of the junction left unmatched. Germline V CDR1 and CDR2: SEHNR, FQNEAQ (reference sequence). CDR3 loop: CASSLGRASGVPSPQYF. The CDR3 DNA sequence: TGTGCCAGCAGCTTAGGAAGGGCTAGCGGGGTCCCTAGTCCGCAGTATTTT. The full variable domain, with the rest looked up from reference TRBV7-9 and TRBJ2-3, is DTGVSQNPRHKITKRGQNVTFRCDPISEHNRLYWYRQTLGQGPEFLTYFQNEAQLEKSRLLSDRFSAERPKGSFSTLEIQRTEQGDSAMYLCASSLGRASGVPSPQYFGPGTRLTVL.

This sequence joins TRBV5-1 and TRBJ2-3; D possibly corresponds to TRBD1 (5 bases). Trimming took 0 bases from V and 5 from J, leaving 16 bases between them. This CDR3 has 16 residues. Germline V gene data show CDR1 as SGHRS and CDR2 as YFSETQ. Here the CDR3 reads CASSLEGFRFGDTQYF. In DNA form, the CDR3 reads TGCGCCAGCAGCTTGGAGGGGTTTAGGTTTGGAGATACGCAGTATTTT. The whole variable domain, remainder taken from reference TRBV5-1 and TRBJ2-3, is KAGVTQTPRYLIKTRGQQVTLSCSPISGHRSVSWYQQTPGQGLQFLFEYFSETQRNKGNFPGRFSGRQFSNSRSEMNVSTLELGDSALYLCASSLEGFRFGDTQYFGPGTRLTVL.

For the CDR3, the DNA is TGTGCCAGCAGTTACTCCCCGGGACAGAGAAGTGAAAAACTGTTTTTT. Its translation is CASSYSPGQRSEKLFF. The chain combines TRBV6-5 with TRBJ1-4, with 7 bases matching TRBD1. The CDR3 is made up of 16 amino acids. CDR1 and CDR2 from the germline V gene are MNHEY and SVGAGI. J lost 7 bases, V lost 0 bases, and 8 bases had no gene match.

The rearrangement uses TRBV13 and TRBJ2-3; 8 nucleotides line up with TRBD2. V lost 8 bases, J lost 1 base, and 5 bases stayed unmatched. CDR1 is PRHDT, CDR2 FYEKMQ, per germline (reference sequence). There are 14 residues in the CDR3. CDR3 sequence (DNA): TGTGCCAGCGGGCGGCGGGGGGGCACAGATACGCAGTATTTT. Amino acid sequence: CASGRRGGTDTQYF.

This chain links TRBV6-1 with TRBJ1-2; D not resolved. Germline V lookup: CDR1 MNHNS, CDR2 SASEGT. V lost 4 bases and J 0 bases, leaving 15 bases between the germline ends. There are 16 residues in the CDR3. This CDR3 is CASSGPGLGPNYGYTF. The CDR3, as DNA: TGTGCCAGCAGTGGGCCTGGGTTAGGGCCTAACTATGGCTACACCTTC.

This clone was counted between two and nine times. The chain carries TRBV10-3 and TRBJ2-6, with a tentative D call TRBD1 (6 bases). V dropped 6 bases and J dropped 0 bases, with 6 bases sitting between them. Germline V CDR1 and CDR2: ENHRY, SYGVKD. This CDR3 has 14 amino acids. CDR3 protein: CAIRDSSGANVLTF. The DNA of the CDR3 is TGTGCCATCAGGGACAGCTCTGGGGCCAACGTCCTGACTTTC.

This clone was recorded once. The CDR3 DNA sequence: TGTGCCAGCAGCTCATTCCGGACTAGCGGGGACTACAATGAGCAGTTCTTC. Translating it yields CASSSFRTSGDYNEQFF. The chain recombines TRBV7-9 with TRBJ2-1; 12 bases match TRBD2. J gave up 3 bases and V 4 bases, and 7 bases lay outside the gene matches. The CDR3 sequence is 17 residues long. Looked up from germline, CDR1 is SEHNR and CDR2 is FQNEAQ (reference sequence).

This chain connects TRBV27 to TRBJ1-2; tentatively, D is TRBD1 (5 bases). Germline CDR1 reads MNHEY; CDR2 reads SMNVEV (reference sequence). Trimming took 2 bases from V and 4 from J, leaving 8 bases between them. The CDR3 has 13 amino acids. The CDR3 coding sequence is TGTGCCAGCAGTTTAGGGGCCTCCTATGGCTACACCTTC. It translates to CASSLGASYGYTF.

This chain links TRBV19 with TRBJ2-1; a weak D match, TRBD2 (5 bases). The germline gives CDR1 LNHDA, CDR2 SQIVND (reference sequence). Trimming stripped 4 bases from V and 8 bases from J, with 9 bases between. The length of the CDR3 is 12 residues. The CDR3 DNA is TGTGCCAGTAGTAATTCGAGGGATGAGCAGTTCTTC. Its protein is CASSNSRDEQFF.

This rearrangement joins TRBV6-5 to TRBJ1-2; D not resolved. From germline, CDR1 is MNHEY and CDR2 SVGAGI. V dropped 5 bases and J dropped 4 bases, with 17 bases sitting between them. The CDR3 is made up of 15 amino acids. CDR3 sequence (DNA): TGTGCCAGCAGTCCGAGGGTGAGGGCCCGCTATGGCTACACCTTC. Residues: CASSPRVRARYGYTF.

The J gene is TRBJ1-5, the V gene TRBV20-1; D not resolved. The CDR3 consists of 11 residues. V lost 2 bases and J lost 6, with 5 bases in between. Germline CDR1 is DFQATT and CDR2 is SNEGSKA (reference sequence). The CDR3 sequence: CSARRGQPQHF. CDR3 sequence (DNA): TGCAGTGCTAGACGGGGTCAGCCCCAGCATTTT.

CDR3 region: CASSYSSTGSYGYTF. CDR3 in DNA: TGTGCCAGCAGTTACTCATCGACAGGCAGCTATGGCTACACCTTC. The chain carries TRBV6-6 and TRBJ1-2; maybe TRBD1 (6 bases). The CDR3 has 15 residues. The V gene's germline CDR1 is MNHNY and CDR2 SVGAGI (reference sequence). V was pared by 0 bases and J by 4 bases, with 12 bases between.

This clone rates as medium-sized. The chain carries TRBV15 and TRBJ1-1; 9 bases fit TRBD1. The CDR3 extends over 12 amino acids. Germline-derived CDR1 and CDR2 are LNHNV and YYDKDF (reference sequence). The V gene end was trimmed by 1 base and the J gene end by 10 bases; junction bases not matched to a gene: 1. CDR3 DNA: TGTGCCACCAGCAGAGGACAGGGGGGAGCTTTCTTT. It is translated as CATSRGQGGAFF.